The rows below give T cell receptor beta chains drawn from one sample of a study of blood T cell repertoires in COVID-19. Using immunoSEQ multiplex PCR, the repertoire was profiled, and TCRdb retains in-frame clones only, with some absent. Found here are around 250,000 clones, about 84% of them singletons; the top ten hold approximately 6%. Sequenced sample: peripheral blood. The receptor set was obtained from a woman older than 75 with COVID-19, enrolled during active disease. CDR3s include the opening cysteine and the closing phenylalanine or tryptophan. Fields, in order: D gene, clone size, V gene, J gene, CDR3 protein, CDR3 DNA. D genes are given only for firm matches. Size is omitted from some rows. Given values are once, few, many or a class for expanded clones.

D: TRBD1; size: .; V: TRBV6-1; J: TRBJ1-5; CDR3: CASSDPRQGYDNQPQHF; DNA: TGTGCCAGCAGTGATCCAAGACAGGGCTACGACAATCAGCCCCAGCATTTT
D: TRBD1; size: .; V: TRBV6-5; J: TRBJ1-1; CDR3: CASSYRQGVKPEAFF; DNA: TGTGCCAGCAGTTACCGACAGGGGGTAAAACCTGAAGCTTTCTTT
D: TRBD1; size: .; V: TRBV6-6; J: TRBJ1-2; CDR3: CASTQTTGGGYTF; DNA: TGTGCCAGCACCCAGACGACAGGGGGCGGCTACACCTTC
D: .; size: once; V: TRBV30; J: TRBJ1-3; CDR3: CAVPGFPMGSGNTIYF; DNA: TGTGCTGTGCCCGGGTTCCCGATGGGCTCTGGAAACACCATATATTTT
D: .; size: .; V: TRBV28; J: TRBJ2-7; CDR3: CASSLAPGEQYF; DNA: TGTGCCAGCAGTTTAGCCCCCGGCGAGCAGTACTTC
D: .; size: .; V: TRBV12-3/TRBV12-4; J: TRBJ2-2; CDR3: CAVQDRNTGELFF; DNA: TGTGCCGTACAGGATCGGAACACCGGGGAGCTGTTTTTT
D: TRBD1; size: .; V: TRBV24-1; J: TRBJ2-5; CDR3: CATSELGQGLKTQYF; DNA: TGTGCCACCAGTGAATTGGGACAGGGATTGAAGACCCAGTACTTC
D: .; size: .; V: TRBV5-1; J: TRBJ1-2; CDR3: CASSYTNYGYTF; DNA: TGCGCCAGCAGCTACACGAACTATGGCTACACCTTC
D: TRBD2; size: .; V: TRBV28; J: TRBJ2-7; CDR3: CAVSGGGIYEQYF; DNA: TGTGCCGTGTCGGGGGGAGGAATCTACGAGCAGTACTTC
D: TRBD1; size: .; V: TRBV6-5; J: TRBJ1-6; CDR3: CASSLDRAVYSPLHF; DNA: TGTGCCAGCAGTCTGGACAGGGCAGTGTACTCACCCCTCCACTTT
D: TRBD2; size: .; V: TRBV2; J: TRBJ2-2; CDR3: CATPRGGPNTGELFF; DNA: TGTGCCACCCCCCGGGGGGGTCCGAACACCGGGGAGCTGTTTTTT
D: .; size: few; V: TRBV7-8; J: TRBJ1-1; CDR3: CASSLGGQNTEAFF; DNA: TGTGCCAGCAGCTTAGGAGGTCAGAACACTGAAGCTTTCTTT
D: TRBD1; size: .; V: TRBV28; J: TRBJ1-6; CDR3: CAIPGQNNSPLHF; DNA: TGTGCCATCCCGGGACAGAATAATTCACCCCTCCACTTT
D: .; size: once; V: TRBV3-1/TRBV3-2; J: TRBJ1-1; CDR3: CASSQGMRAFF; DNA: TGTGCCAGCAGCCAGGGTATGAGGGCTTTCTTT
D: .; size: .; V: TRBV28; J: TRBJ1-1; CDR3: CASGSEAPSEAFF; DNA: TGTGCCAGCGGGTCGGAGGCCCCCTCGGAAGCTTTCTTT
D: .; size: .; V: TRBV7-2; J: TRBJ1-4; CDR3: CASSLRGSPATNEKLFF; DNA: TGTGCCAGCAGCTTACGAGGGTCCCCGGCAACTAATGAAAAACTGTTTTTT
D: .; size: .; V: TRBV28; J: TRBJ1-5; CDR3: CASRTQDNQPQHF; DNA: TGTGCCAGCAGAACACAGGATAATCAGCCCCAGCATTTT
D: TRBD2; size: once; V: TRBV3-1/TRBV3-2; J: TRBJ2-1; CDR3: CASGLAGGVGSYNEQFF; DNA: TGTGCCAGCGGGCTAGCGGGGGGCGTAGGCTCCTACAATGAGCAGTTCTTC
D: TRBD1; size: .; V: TRBV3-1/TRBV3-2; J: TRBJ2-1; CDR3: CASSPGTAFNEQFF; DNA: TGTGCCAGCAGCCCGGGGACAGCCTTCAATGAGCAGTTCTTC
D: .; size: .; V: TRBV5-1; J: TRBJ2-1; CDR3: CASSLEGGEQFF; DNA: TGCGCCAGCAGCTTGGAAGGGGGTGAGCAGTTCTTC
D: TRBD1; size: .; V: TRBV2; J: TRBJ1-2; CDR3: CASSAPGTAYGYTF; DNA: TGTGCCAGCAGCGCCCCAGGGACAGCTTATGGCTACACCTTC
D: .; size: .; V: TRBV5-4; J: TRBJ2-2; CDR3: CASKPGGSLTGELFF; DNA: TGTGCCAGCAAACCTGGGGGGTCCCTCACCGGGGAGCTGTTTTTT
D: .; size: .; V: TRBV3-1/TRBV3-2; J: TRBJ1-3; CDR3: CASSRSSVGGAGNTIYF; DNA: TGTGCCAGCAGCCGGAGTTCAGTAGGGGGAGCTGGAAACACCATATATTTT
D: .; size: .; V: TRBV19; J: TRBJ2-7; CDR3: CASATGGEQYF; DNA: TGTGCCAGTGCGACTGGAGGGGAGCAGTACTTC
D: TRBD1; size: .; V: TRBV7-2; J: TRBJ1-4; CDR3: CASGGTGGGEKLFF; DNA: TGTGCCAGCGGCGGGACAGGGGGTGGTGAAAAACTGTTTTTT
D: TRBD2; size: .; V: TRBV7-2; J: TRBJ2-2; CDR3: CASSYRTSGNTGELFF; DNA: TGTGCCAGCAGCTATCGGACTAGCGGTAACACCGGGGAGCTGTTTTTT
D: TRBD1; size: .; V: TRBV3-1/TRBV3-2; J: TRBJ1-3; CDR3: CATTSGQPSGNTIYF; DNA: TGTGCCACCACATCGGGACAGCCCTCTGGAAACACCATATATTTT
D: TRBD2; size: .; V: TRBV6-5; J: TRBJ2-3; CDR3: CASRRGGVDTDTQYF; DNA: TGTGCCAGCAGGCGCGGGGGGGTAGACACAGATACGCAGTATTTT
D: .; size: .; V: TRBV11-2; J: TRBJ1-2; CDR3: CASSLVNYWAGYTF; DNA: TGTGCCAGCAGCTTAGTAAATTATTGGGCTGGCTACACCTTC
D: .; size: once; V: TRBV7-2; J: TRBJ1-2; CDR3: CASSSGGQPSF; DNA: TGTGCCAGCAGCTCCGGAGGACAGCCTTCGTTC
D: .; size: .; V: TRBV28; J: TRBJ2-3; CDR3: CASSPTRAGGTDTQYF; DNA: TGTGCCAGCAGCCCCACTCGGGCAGGGGGCACAGATACGCAGTATTTT
D: .; size: .; V: TRBV6-5; J: TRBJ1-2; CDR3: CASSKRGGYGYTF; DNA: TGTGCCAGCAGTAAAAGGGGGGGCTATGGCTACACCTTC
D: .; size: few; V: TRBV28; J: TRBJ1-2; CDR3: CASSYQRLMGASYGYTF; DNA: TGTGCCAGCAGCTATCAAAGATTGATGGGGGCAAGCTATGGCTACACCTTC
D: TRBD1; size: .; V: TRBV3-1/TRBV3-2; J: TRBJ2-1; CDR3: CASSHTGESNEQFF; DNA: TGTGCCAGCAGCCACACAGGGGAATCCAATGAGCAGTTCTTC
D: .; size: .; V: TRBV6-5; J: TRBJ1-2; CDR3: CASGQGPIGSYTF; DNA: TGTGCCAGCGGTCAGGGCCCTATCGGTAGCTACACCTTC
D: .; size: .; V: TRBV28; J: TRBJ1-5; CDR3: CASTRDSNQPQHF; DNA: TGTGCCAGCACCAGGGATAGCAATCAGCCCCAGCATTTT